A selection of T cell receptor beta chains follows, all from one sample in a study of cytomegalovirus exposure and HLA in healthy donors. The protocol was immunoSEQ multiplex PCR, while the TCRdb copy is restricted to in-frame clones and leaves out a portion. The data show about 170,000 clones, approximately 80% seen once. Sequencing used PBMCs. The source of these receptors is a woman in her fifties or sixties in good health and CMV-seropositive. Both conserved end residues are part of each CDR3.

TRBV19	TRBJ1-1	CASSIVSRNTEAFF
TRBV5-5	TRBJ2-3	CASSLEPGVADTQYF
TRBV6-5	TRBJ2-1	CASSPGYSYNEQFF
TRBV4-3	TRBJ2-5	CASSRSGGHQETQYF
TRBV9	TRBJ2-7	CASSVEAGPYEQYF
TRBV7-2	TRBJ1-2	CASSLEATVINYGYTF
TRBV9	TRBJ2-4	CASSVDLAKNIQYF
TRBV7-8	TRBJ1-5	CASSFARGDNQPQHF
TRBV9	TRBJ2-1	CASSVAWRERYNEQFF
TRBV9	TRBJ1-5	CASSVGDRDNQPQHF